Below, 8 T cell receptor beta chains from the same sample are listed, as sequenced in a study of OX40 agonist ivuxolimab in advanced cancers. Measured with immunoSEQ multiplex PCR; TCRdb has only the in-frame clones, and not every one. The table includes some 80,000 clones, roughly 90% detected once. The source was CD4+ or CD8+ T cells sorted from blood, collected in a trial of the OX40 agonist ivuxolimab. The source is an adult with an advanced solid tumor such as melanoma, head and neck, liver or kidney cancer.

This chain joins TRBV10-3 and TRBJ2-1; D remains ambiguous. Germline CDR1 and CDR2: ENHRY and SYGVKD. V lost 4 bases to trimming and J lost 5 bases, with 6 bases between them. This CDR3 spans 12 amino acids. The CDR3 DNA reads as TGTGCCATCAGTGGGACGGACAATGAGCAGTTCTTC. This sequence encodes CAISGTDNEQFF.

The chain combines TRBV5-1 with TRBJ2-3; D call uncertain. Trimming removed 0 bases at V and 5 bases at J, with 1 base between. The CDR3 has 11 amino acids. Looked up from germline, CDR1 is SGHRS and CDR2 is YFSETQ. Written as DNA, the CDR3 is TGCGCCAGCAGCTTGGGAGATACGCAGTATTTT. Translation gives CASSLGDTQYF.

This clone was seen once. This sequence joins TRBV30 and TRBJ2-3; 11 bases match TRBD2. Germline CDR1 reads GTSNPN; CDR2 reads SVGIG (reference sequence). J gave up 1 base and V 0 bases, and 9 bases lay outside the gene matches. This CDR3 comprises 18 residues. The CDR3 reads CAWSVERTSGPRTDTQYF. The CDR3 DNA follows: TGTGCCTGGAGTGTAGAGAGGACTAGCGGGCCCCGCACAGATACGCAGTATTTT.

This chain joins TRBV18 and TRBJ2-5; 7 bases agree with TRBD1. In germline, CDR1 is KGHSH, CDR2 LQKENI. V dropped 0 bases and J dropped 4; count of bases not matched to a gene: 2. The CDR3 runs 14 residues. CDR3 sequence: CASSPPSGGETQYF. CDR3 bases: TGTGCCAGCTCACCACCATCAGGGGGAGAGACCCAGTACTTC.

In this sample, this clone turned up a few times. The chain combines TRBV6-1 with TRBJ2-3, with 7 bases fitting TRBD1. J was trimmed by 2 bases and V by 1 base; bases with no gene match: 3. The CDR3 contains 15 residues. Per germline, CDR1 MNHNS and CDR2 SASEGT. The CDR3 protein is CASSEGDSLTDTQYF. CDR3 bases: TGTGCCAGCAGTGAAGGGGACAGCCTCACAGATACGCAGTATTTT.

This chain's CDR3 is CASRRGQGDTEAFF. The DNA of the CDR3 is TGTGCCAGCAGGAGAGGACAGGGTGACACTGAAGCTTTCTTT. J is TRBJ1-1 and V is TRBV27; 8 positions agree with TRBD1. Germline V gene sequence: CDR1 MNHEY, CDR2 SMNVEV (reference sequence). Trimming at V came to 6 bases and at J to 3 bases, leaving 6 bases not matched to a gene. This CDR3 is built from 14 residues.

The chain is built from TRBV5-1 and TRBJ2-5, with 8 nucleotides matching TRBD2. This CDR3 contains 15 residues. Germline V CDR1 and CDR2: SGHRS, YFSETQ. V lost 4 bases and J lost 4; bases outside the gene matches: 9. CDR3 region: CASSTRAGARETQYF. CDR3 coding DNA: TGCGCCAGCAGCACGAGAGCGGGAGCCCGAGAGACCCAGTACTTC.

This rearrangement joins TRBV15 to TRBJ2-3; 9 bases are shared with TRBD1. The germline CDR1 and CDR2 sequences are LNHNV and YYDKDF (reference sequence). The CDR3 contains 16 residues. V trimming: 3 bases; J trimming: 3 bases; junction bases outside the gene matches: 7. As DNA, the CDR3 is TGTGCCACCAGCAGGAGGGAGGGACAGGGTACAGATACGCAGTATTTT. Protein product: CATSRREGQGTDTQYF.